The 9 T cell receptor beta chains reported below all come from one sample, sequenced in a study of shared clonotypes between healthy human individuals. TCRdb's copy holds only in-frame clones and misses some; the assay was immunoSEQ multiplex PCR. The sample has millions of clones, around 95% seen once. Specimen: naive CD4+ T cells sorted from blood. Documented subset: CD45RA+ positively selected. These TCRs come from a man aged 18-30 years in good health.

With regard to this clone: The same CDR3 arises from other DNA sequences in this sample as well. This chain uses TRBV29-1 with TRBJ1-1; no definite D call. This CDR3 has 10 residues. Trimming pared 6 bases from V and 3 bases from J, leaving 5 bases between. Germline values: CDR1 SQVTM, CDR2 ANQGSEA. The DNA for the CDR3 is TGCAGCGTGGCTGACACTGAAGCTTTCTTT. The encoded protein is CSVADTEAFF.

Details on this clone: The same CDR3 arises from other DNA sequences in this sample as well. The CDR3 spells CASSLLGQGNSPLHF. The CDR3 coding sequence is TGTGCCAGCAGCTTACTGGGACAGGGGAATTCACCCCTCCACTTT. The V gene is TRBV7-2, the J gene TRBJ1-6; 10 bases line up with TRBD1. The germline V gene encodes CDR1 SGHTA and CDR2 FQGNSA. Losses at the gene ends were 2 bases for V and 7 bases for J; bases not matched to a gene: 2. The CDR3 runs 15 residues.

This clone was detected once. The same CDR3 arises from other DNA sequences in this sample as well. The gene calls are TRBV9 and TRBJ2-1; 11 nucleotides agree with TRBD2. This CDR3 contains 15 residues. The junction had 4 bases not matched to a gene; V was cut back by 0 bases and J by 8 bases. Germline V lookup: CDR1 SGDLS, CDR2 YYNGEE. The chain's CDR3 is CASSVVAGGPDEQFF. Here the CDR3 DNA reads TGTGCCAGCAGCGTAGTAGCGGGAGGGCCCGATGAGCAGTTCTTC.

In DNA form, the CDR3 reads TGTGCCAGCAGCTTGGGGACAGCCTACTCTGGAAACACCATATATTTT. Amino acids: CASSLGTAYSGNTIYF. V usage is TRBV5-4 and J usage is TRBJ1-3; D might be TRBD1 (6 bases). Trimming removed 0 bases from V and 0 bases from J, with 10 bases in between. CDR1 SGHNT and CDR2 YYREEE come from the germline V gene (reference sequence). The CDR3 length is 16 residues.

CDR3 DNA sequence: TGTGCCAGCAGCCTACCCCGGGACAGCTCCTACGAGCAGTACTTC. Its protein product is CASSLPRDSSYEQYF. This rearrangement joins TRBV28 to TRBJ2-7; TRBD1 agrees at 7 bases. Germline CDR1 MDHEN, CDR2 SYDVKM. This CDR3 has 15 amino acids. V lost 6 bases to trimming and J lost 0 bases; unmatched junction nucleotides: 8.

J is TRBJ2-1 and V is TRBV19, with D perhaps assigned TRBD1 or TRBD2 (7 bases each). CDR3 length: 17 residues. Germline V gene sequence: CDR1 LNHDA, CDR2 SQIVND (reference sequence). V dropped 5 bases and J dropped 7 bases, with 24 bases sitting between them. The CDR3 region is CASSPPGGGLGMNEQFF. In nucleotides, the CDR3 is TGTGCCAGTAGTCCCCCAGGGGGGGGGCTCGGGATGAATGAGCAGTTCTTC.

The J gene is TRBJ1-5, the V gene TRBV2; the D gene is possibly TRBD1 (5 bases). Germline lookup yields CDR1 SNHLY and CDR2 FYNNEI. V lost 6 bases and J lost 2, with 11 bases in between. The CDR3 runs 14 residues. The CDR3 region has the DNA TGTGCCAGCAGGGACAACTGGGGCAATCAGCCCCAGCATTTT. It specifies CASRDNWGNQPQHF.

The V gene is TRBV6-5, the J gene TRBJ2-1; TRBD2 agrees at 8 bases. J was trimmed by 2 bases and V by 6 bases; bases with no gene match: 6. Germline V lookup: CDR1 MNHEY, CDR2 SVGAGI. The CDR3 spans 15 residues. In DNA, the CDR3 is TGTGCCAGCAGGGGTAGCGGGACGACCTACAATGAGCAGTTCTTC. Protein: CASRGSGTTYNEQFF.

This chain connects TRBV18 to TRBJ1-4; D is undetermined. From germline, CDR1 is KGHSH and CDR2 LQKENI. CDR3 length: 15 amino acids. The V end lost 3 bases, the J end lost 0 bases, and 8 bases lay between the germline ends. In nucleotides, the CDR3 is TGTGCCAGCTCACCTTCGGTCGCAACTAATGAAAAACTGTTTTTT. Amino acid sequence: CASSPSVATNEKLFF.